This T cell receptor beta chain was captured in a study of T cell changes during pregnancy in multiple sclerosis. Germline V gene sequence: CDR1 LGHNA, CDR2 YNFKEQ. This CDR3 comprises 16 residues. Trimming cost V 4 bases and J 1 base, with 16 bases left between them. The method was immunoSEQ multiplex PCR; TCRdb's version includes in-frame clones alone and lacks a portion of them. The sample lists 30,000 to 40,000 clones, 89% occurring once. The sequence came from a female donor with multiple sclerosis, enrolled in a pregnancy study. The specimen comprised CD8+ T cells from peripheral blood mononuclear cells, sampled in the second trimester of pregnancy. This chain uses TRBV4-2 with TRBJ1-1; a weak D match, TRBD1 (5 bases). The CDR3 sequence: CASSPSVGHWNTEAFF. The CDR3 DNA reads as TGTGCCAGCAGCCCCTCGGTAGGACATTGGAACACTGAAGCTTTCTTT.